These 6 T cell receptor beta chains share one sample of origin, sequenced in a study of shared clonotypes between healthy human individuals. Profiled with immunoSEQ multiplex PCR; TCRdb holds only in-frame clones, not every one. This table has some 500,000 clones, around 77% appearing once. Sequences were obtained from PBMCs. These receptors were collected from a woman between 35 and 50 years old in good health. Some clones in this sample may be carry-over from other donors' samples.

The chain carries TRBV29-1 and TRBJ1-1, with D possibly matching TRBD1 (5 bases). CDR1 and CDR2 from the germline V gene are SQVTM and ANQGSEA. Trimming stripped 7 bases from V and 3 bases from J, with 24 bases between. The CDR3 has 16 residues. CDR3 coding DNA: TGCAGCGCCCATCGTCCGGACATACCTGGGGACACTGAAGCTTTCTTT. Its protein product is CSAHRPDIPGDTEAFF. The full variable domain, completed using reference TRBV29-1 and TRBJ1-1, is SAVISQKPSRDICQRGTSLTIQCQVDSQVTMMFWYRQQPGQSLTLIATANQGSEATYESGFVIDKFPISRPNLTFSTLTVSNMSPEDSSIYLCSAHRPDIPGDTEAFFGQGTRLTVV.

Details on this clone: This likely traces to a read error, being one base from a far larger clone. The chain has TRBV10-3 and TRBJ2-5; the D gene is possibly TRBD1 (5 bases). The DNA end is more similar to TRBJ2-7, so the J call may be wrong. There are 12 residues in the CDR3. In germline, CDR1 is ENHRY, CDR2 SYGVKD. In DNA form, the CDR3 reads TGTGCCATCAGCAGGGAAGATTACGAGCAGTACTTC. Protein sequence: CAISREDYEQYF.

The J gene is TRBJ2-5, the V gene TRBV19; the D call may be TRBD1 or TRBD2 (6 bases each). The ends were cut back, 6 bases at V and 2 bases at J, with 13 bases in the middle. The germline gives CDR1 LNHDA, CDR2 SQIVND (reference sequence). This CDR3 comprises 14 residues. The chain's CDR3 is CASRGASDQETQYF. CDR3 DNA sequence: TGTGCCAGTAGGGGGGCTAGCGATCAAGAGACCCAGTACTTC.

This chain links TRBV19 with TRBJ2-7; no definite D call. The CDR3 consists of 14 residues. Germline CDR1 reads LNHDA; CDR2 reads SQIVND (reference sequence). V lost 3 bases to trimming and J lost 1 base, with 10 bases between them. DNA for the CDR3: TGTGCCAGTAGTATCCGGCAGGAGTCCTACGAGCAGTACTTC. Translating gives CASSIRQESYEQYF.

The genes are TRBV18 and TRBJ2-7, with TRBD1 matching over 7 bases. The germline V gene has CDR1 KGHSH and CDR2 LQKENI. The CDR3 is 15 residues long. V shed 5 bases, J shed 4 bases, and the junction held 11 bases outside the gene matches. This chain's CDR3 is CASSDSTGQLYEQYF. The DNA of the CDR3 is TGTGCCAGCTCAGACTCCACGGGACAGCTATACGAGCAGTACTTC.

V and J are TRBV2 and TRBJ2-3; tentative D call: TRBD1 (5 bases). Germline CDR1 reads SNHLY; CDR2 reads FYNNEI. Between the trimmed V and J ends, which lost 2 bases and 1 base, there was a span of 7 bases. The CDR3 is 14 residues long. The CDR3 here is CASSESRGTDTQYF. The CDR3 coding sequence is TGTGCCAGCAGTGAATCCAGGGGCACAGATACGCAGTATTTT. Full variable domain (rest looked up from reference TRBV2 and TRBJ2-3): EPEVTQTPSHQVTQMGQEVILRCVPISNHLYFYWYRQILGQKVEFLVSFYNNEISEKSEIFDDQFSVERPDGSNFTLKIRSTKLEDSAMYFCASSESRGTDTQYFGPGTRLTVL.